Listed below are T cell receptor beta chains from one sample, sequenced in a study of OX40 agonist ivuxolimab in advanced cancers. The table came from immunoSEQ multiplex PCR; TCRdb's copy has only in-frame clones and leaves some out. The table includes 43,000 or so clones, 87% detected once. This sample comprised CD4+ or CD8+ T cells sorted from blood, obtained in a trial of the OX40 agonist ivuxolimab. Receptors were obtained from an adult with an advanced solid tumor such as melanoma, head and neck, liver or kidney cancer. Each CDR3 is given with its conserved first and last residue. D genes are given only for firm matches. Clone size is given for some rows only: seen once, a few or many times, or a class if the clone is expanded.

CDR3nt: TGTGCCAGCAGCCGCGGGTGGGGCTCTGGGGCCAACGTCCTGACTTTC
CDR3aa: CASSRGWGSGANVLTF
abundance: .
v_gene: TRBV7-2
d_gene: .
j_gene: TRBJ2-6

CDR3nt: TGCAGTGCCCGGGAGATGGATACGCAGTATTTT
CDR3aa: CSAREMDTQYF
abundance: .
v_gene: TRBV20-1
d_gene: .
j_gene: TRBJ2-3

CDR3nt: TGTGCCAGCAGCAAAGGGTGGAGAGGGGGCAGGGACACTGAAGCTTTCTTT
CDR3aa: CASSKGWRGGRDTEAFF
abundance: .
v_gene: TRBV21-1
d_gene: .
j_gene: TRBJ1-1

CDR3nt: TGTGCCAGTAGTGGGAGAGTGTATAGCAATCAGCCCCAGCATTTT
CDR3aa: CASSGRVYSNQPQHF
abundance: few
v_gene: TRBV19
d_gene: .
j_gene: TRBJ1-5

CDR3nt: TGTGCCAGCAGTGCAGGTCACCAAGAGACCCAGTACTTC
CDR3aa: CASSAGHQETQYF
abundance: .
v_gene: TRBV2
d_gene: .
j_gene: TRBJ2-5

CDR3nt: TGTGCCAGTAGCATGACAGGGTCGCAGACCCAGTACTTC
CDR3aa: CASSMTGSQTQYF
abundance: .
v_gene: TRBV19
d_gene: TRBD1
j_gene: TRBJ2-5

CDR3nt: TGTGCCAGTAGTATTAGGGGTTATTTGGGCGAGCAGTACTTC
CDR3aa: CASSIRGYLGEQYF
abundance: .
v_gene: TRBV19
d_gene: .
j_gene: TRBJ2-7

CDR3nt: TGTGCCACCAGCAGAGAACGGGGGCGGACAGGGCCCGGAAACACCATATATTTT
CDR3aa: CATSRERGRTGPGNTIYF
abundance: once
v_gene: TRBV15
d_gene: TRBD1
j_gene: TRBJ1-3

CDR3nt: TGTGCCAGCAGCCTATACGGGGGGCAAACCCACATGGAAGCTTTCTTT
CDR3aa: CASSLYGGQTHMEAFF
abundance: .
v_gene: TRBV7-9
d_gene: .
j_gene: TRBJ1-1

CDR3nt: TGTGCCAGCAGCCGACAATCAGGGGGTACTAATGAAAAACTGTTTTTT
CDR3aa: CASSRQSGGTNEKLFF
abundance: .
v_gene: TRBV4-2
d_gene: TRBD1
j_gene: TRBJ1-4

CDR3nt: TGCAGCGTTGAACCAGGGGCCCGGGGCACAGATACGCAGTATTTT
CDR3aa: CSVEPGARGTDTQYF
abundance: .
v_gene: TRBV29-1
d_gene: .
j_gene: TRBJ2-3

CDR3nt: TGCGCCAGCAGCCACTTTCTGACTAGCGGGAATGCGAATGAGCAGTTCTTC
CDR3aa: CASSHFLTSGNANEQFF
abundance: few
v_gene: TRBV5-4
d_gene: TRBD2
j_gene: TRBJ2-1

CDR3nt: TGTGCCAGCGTAAGGATAGGGACTAGCGGGAGGTACGAGCAGTACTTC
CDR3aa: CASVRIGTSGRYEQYF
abundance: .
v_gene: TRBV7-9
d_gene: TRBD2
j_gene: TRBJ2-7

CDR3nt: TGCAGCGTTGACGTCGGGACGGACGAGCAGTACTTC
CDR3aa: CSVDVGTDEQYF
abundance: .
v_gene: TRBV29-1
d_gene: .
j_gene: TRBJ2-7

CDR3nt: TGTGCCAGCTCACCAGGAAGCAGCAATCAGCCCCAGCATTTT
CDR3aa: CASSPGSSNQPQHF
abundance: .
v_gene: TRBV18
d_gene: .
j_gene: TRBJ1-5

CDR3nt: TGCGCCAGCAGCCTAAGACAGGGGATGGGGACTGAAGCTTTCTTT
CDR3aa: CASSLRQGMGTEAFF
abundance: once
v_gene: TRBV4-1
d_gene: TRBD1
j_gene: TRBJ1-1

CDR3nt: TGTGCCTGGAGTGGAGGACTCACTAGCACAGATACGCAGTATTTT
CDR3aa: CAWSGGLTSTDTQYF
abundance: .
v_gene: TRBV30
d_gene: .
j_gene: TRBJ2-3

CDR3nt: TGTGCCTGGAGTGTTTCCTATAGCAATCAGCCCCAGCATTTT
CDR3aa: CAWSVSYSNQPQHF
abundance: .
v_gene: TRBV30
d_gene: .
j_gene: TRBJ1-5

CDR3nt: TGTGCCAGCAGCTTAGATATCGGGCCCTCCGGCAGGGAGCAGTACTTC
CDR3aa: CASSLDIGPSGREQYF
abundance: .
v_gene: TRBV11-2
d_gene: .
j_gene: TRBJ2-7

CDR3nt: TGTGCCAGTAGTATTGGAGTACCTCAGCCCCAGCATTTT
CDR3aa: CASSIGVPQPQHF
abundance: few
v_gene: TRBV19
d_gene: .
j_gene: TRBJ1-5

CDR3nt: TGTGCCAACACCTTCGGGACAGGGCCCGCAGATACGCAGTATTTT
CDR3aa: CANTFGTGPADTQYF
abundance: .
v_gene: TRBV2
d_gene: TRBD1
j_gene: TRBJ2-3

CDR3nt: TGTGCCAGCAGACTAGACAGGGTTAGCGGGGAGCTGTTTTTT
CDR3aa: CASRLDRVSGELFF
abundance: .
v_gene: TRBV7-2
d_gene: TRBD1
j_gene: TRBJ2-2

CDR3nt: TGTGCCATCCTACTCCGGGACAGGTTTATCAATGAGCAGTTCTTC
CDR3aa: CAILLRDRFINEQFF
abundance: .
v_gene: TRBV11-3
d_gene: TRBD1
j_gene: TRBJ2-1

CDR3nt: TGTGCCAGTAGTGACCACAGGGGGCGCAGCGGTCAGCCCCAGCATTTT
CDR3aa: CASSDHRGRSGQPQHF
abundance: .
v_gene: TRBV19
d_gene: TRBD1
j_gene: TRBJ1-5

CDR3nt: TGTGCCAGTCTTGGGGGGCACCTCGGTGCCAAACTGTTTTTT
CDR3aa: CASLGGHLGAKLFF
abundance: .
v_gene: TRBV19
d_gene: .
j_gene: TRBJ1-4

CDR3nt: TGTGCCAGTAGTATGCCGTTCGGGGGCGTTGGCTACACCTTC
CDR3aa: CASSMPFGGVGYTF
abundance: .
v_gene: TRBV19
d_gene: .
j_gene: TRBJ1-2

CDR3nt: TGTGCCAGCTCCCCCCCCGGGACAGGATCCAACGAGCAGTACTTC
CDR3aa: CASSPPGTGSNEQYF
abundance: .
v_gene: TRBV18
d_gene: TRBD1
j_gene: TRBJ2-7

CDR3nt: TGTGCCTGGGCAAGGTCCGGGGCCGGCATTCAGTACTTC
CDR3aa: CAWARSGAGIQYF
abundance: .
v_gene: TRBV30
d_gene: .
j_gene: TRBJ2-4

CDR3nt: TGTGCCAGCAGTGACAGGGAAACTAATGAAAAACTGTTTTTT
CDR3aa: CASSDRETNEKLFF
abundance: .
v_gene: TRBV6-5
d_gene: TRBD1
j_gene: TRBJ1-4

CDR3nt: TGCGCCAGTGCGGAGGGGATGTTGGCAACTAATGAAAAACTGTTTTTT
CDR3aa: CASAEGMLATNEKLFF
abundance: .
v_gene: TRBV5-1
d_gene: .
j_gene: TRBJ1-4

CDR3nt: TGTGCCTGGAGTTTTATCTCTGTAAAAAGTGAAAAACTGTTTTTT
CDR3aa: CAWSFISVKSEKLFF
abundance: .
v_gene: TRBV30
d_gene: .
j_gene: TRBJ1-4